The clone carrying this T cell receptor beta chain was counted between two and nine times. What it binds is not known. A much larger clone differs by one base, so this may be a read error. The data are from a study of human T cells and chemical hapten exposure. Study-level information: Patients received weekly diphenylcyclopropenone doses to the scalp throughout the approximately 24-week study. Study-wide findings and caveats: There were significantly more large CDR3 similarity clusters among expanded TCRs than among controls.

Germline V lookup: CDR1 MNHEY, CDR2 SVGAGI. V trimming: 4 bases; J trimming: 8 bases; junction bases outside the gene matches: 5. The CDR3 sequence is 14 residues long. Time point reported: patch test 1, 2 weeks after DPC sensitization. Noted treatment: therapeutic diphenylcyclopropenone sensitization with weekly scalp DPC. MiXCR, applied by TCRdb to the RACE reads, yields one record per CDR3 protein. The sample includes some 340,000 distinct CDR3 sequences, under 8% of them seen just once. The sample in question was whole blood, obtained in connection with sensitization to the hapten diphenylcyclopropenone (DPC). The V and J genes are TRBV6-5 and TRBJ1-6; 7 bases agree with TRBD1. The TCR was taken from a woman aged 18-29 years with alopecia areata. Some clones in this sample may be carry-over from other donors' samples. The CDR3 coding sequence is TGTGCCAGCAGTTCACAGGGGTTCGATTCACCCCTCCACTTT. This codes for CASSSQGFDSPLHF.